This TCR beta chain is drawn from a study of human T cells and chemical hapten exposure. This CDR3 region has 15 residues. With 3 bases clipped from V and 2 bases from J, the junction kept 4 bases outside the gene matches. CDR1 is SEHNR, CDR2 FQNEAQ, per germline (reference sequence). TCRdb re-called the RACE reads with MiXCR, one entry per CDR3 protein. The data contain roughly 360,000 distinct CDR3 sequences, more than 4.5% of them seen just once; the ten biggest clones take up around 2.3%. Documented time point: patch test 1, 2 weeks after DPC sensitization. Treatment in this sample: therapeutic diphenylcyclopropenone sensitization with weekly scalp DPC. Blood sampling preceded each patch test application.

The chain is built from TRBV7-9 and TRBJ2-1, with 7 bases fitting TRBD1. The TCR comes from a woman in her 50s with alopecia areata. Some clones in this sample may be carry-over from other donors' samples. The sequenced sample was whole blood, obtained in connection with sensitization to the hapten diphenylcyclopropenone (DPC). CDR3 nucleotide sequence: TGTGCCAGCAGCTTTAAAACAGGGGCCTACAATGAGCAGTTCTTC. Protein sequence: CASSFKTGAYNEQFF.